The rows below give T cell receptor beta chains drawn from one sample of a study of blood T cell repertoires in COVID-19. The table came from immunoSEQ multiplex PCR; TCRdb's copy has only in-frame clones and leaves some out. Of around 270,000 clones in the sample, roughly 84% are singletons; the top ten hold more than 1.5%. Sequenced input: peripheral blood. These receptors originate from a woman aged 40 to 49 who had recovered from COVID-19. CDR3s include the opening cysteine and the closing phenylalanine or tryptophan. D genes are given only for firm matches. Not every row has a clone size; where given, it reads once, few, many or a size class.

v_call	j_call	d_call	clone_size	cdr3_aa	cdr3_nt
TRBV29-1	TRBJ1-1	-	-	CSVEGGFSWSTEAFF	TGCAGCGTTGAGGGGGGGTTTTCGTGGAGCACTGAAGCTTTCTTT
TRBV6-5	TRBJ1-2	TRBD1	-	CASSYASTGALGGYTF	TGTGCCAGCAGTTACGCATCTACAGGGGCATTAGGTGGCTACACCTTC
TRBV19	TRBJ2-1	-	-	CASSIFGNEQFF	TGTGCCAGTAGTATATTCGGGAATGAGCAGTTCTTC
TRBV29-1	TRBJ2-7	TRBD2	-	CSVEDGLAVHNEQYF	TGCAGCGTTGAAGATGGACTAGCTGTTCACAACGAGCAGTACTTC
TRBV7-9	TRBJ1-1	-	-	CASSDAGGFDTEAFF	TGTGCCAGCAGCGACGCGGGGGGATTTGACACTGAAGCTTTCTTT
TRBV4-1	TRBJ1-6	-	-	CASSQERQFDNSPLHF	TGCGCCAGCAGCCAAGAACGACAGTTTGATAATTCACCCCTCCACTTT
TRBV5-4	TRBJ1-5	-	once	CASSLGGDNQPQHF	TGTGCCAGCAGCTTGGGGGGGGATAATCAGCCCCAGCATTTT
TRBV28	TRBJ2-5	TRBD2	-	CASSLGLAGTPYQETQYF	TGTGCCAGCAGTTTGGGACTAGCGGGGACCCCATACCAAGAGACCCAGTACTTC
TRBV6-5	TRBJ1-1	TRBD1	many	CASSQDRYTEAFF	TGTGCCAGCTCCCAGGACAGGTACACTGAAGCTTTCTTT
TRBV5-3	TRBJ2-7	-	-	CARNAEAGGHEQYF	TGTGCCAGAAACGCGGAGGCCGGTGGGCACGAGCAGTACTTC
TRBV5-4	TRBJ2-5	-	-	CASSRSGETQYF	TGTGCCAGCAGCAGGTCAGGGGAGACCCAGTACTTC
TRBV5-1	TRBJ1-1	TRBD1	few	CASSLANRGAEAFF	TGCGCCAGCAGCTTGGCTAACAGGGGTGCCGAAGCTTTCTTT
TRBV2	TRBJ2-5	TRBD2	-	CASSVSGGASETQYF	TGTGCCAGCAGTGTAAGCGGGGGGGCCTCGGAGACCCAGTACTTC
TRBV5-1	TRBJ2-1	TRBD2	-	CASSWGPSSREGQFF	TGCGCCAGCAGCTGGGGCCCCTCATCACGGGAGGGCCAGTTCTTC
TRBV3-1/TRBV3-2	TRBJ2-1	TRBD1	-	CASSQGQGRVSGIF	TGTGCCAGCAGCCAAGGACAGGGTAGGGTGTCGGGAATCTTC
TRBV5-6	TRBJ1-4	TRBD1	-	CASSGGTGTNEKLFF	TGTGCCAGCAGCGGAGGGACAGGAACTAATGAAAAACTGTTTTTT
TRBV11-3	TRBJ2-2	-	-	CASSMDREGASHTGELFF	TGTGCCAGCAGCATGGACAGGGAGGGGGCTAGTCACACCGGGGAGCTGTTTTTT
TRBV7-6	TRBJ1-4	-	many	CASSLGVSRGEKLFF	TGTGCCAGCAGCTTAGGAGTCTCCCGGGGGGAAAAACTGTTTTTT
TRBV4-1	TRBJ2-5	TRBD1	-	CASSHTRGQGEETQYF	TGCGCCAGCAGCCACACTAGGGGGCAGGGTGAAGAGACCCAGTACTTC
TRBV28	TRBJ2-2	TRBD2	-	CASRGESGTSDTGELFF	TGTGCCAGCAGGGGCGAGTCCGGGACTAGCGACACCGGGGAGCTGTTTTTT
TRBV5-4	TRBJ2-7	TRBD1	-	CASSWGGTGYEQYF	TGTGCCAGCAGCTGGGGGGGGACAGGGTACGAGCAGTACTTC
TRBV6-1	TRBJ1-1	-	-	CASSEAWTLNTEAFF	TGTGCCAGCAGTGAAGCCTGGACACTGAACACTGAAGCTTTCTTT
TRBV6-2/TRBV6-3	TRBJ1-4	-	once	CASSYDPRRKLFF	TGTGCCAGCAGTTACGACCCGAGGAGAAAACTGTTTTTT
TRBV6-5	TRBJ2-3	TRBD1	once	CASSYRWQGAKDTQYF	TGTGCCAGCAGTTATAGGTGGCAGGGGGCGAAAGATACGCAGTATTTT
TRBV12-3/TRBV12-4	TRBJ2-3	-	-	CASSFRVDTQYF	TGTGCCAGCAGTTTCAGGGTAGATACGCAGTATTTT
TRBV18	TRBJ2-5	TRBD1	-	CASSQGALETQYF	TGTGCCAGCTCCCAGGGGGCTTTGGAGACCCAGTACTTC
TRBV12-3/TRBV12-4	TRBJ2-1	-	-	CASSSQNEQFF	TGTGCCAGCAGTTCCCAGAATGAGCAGTTCTTC